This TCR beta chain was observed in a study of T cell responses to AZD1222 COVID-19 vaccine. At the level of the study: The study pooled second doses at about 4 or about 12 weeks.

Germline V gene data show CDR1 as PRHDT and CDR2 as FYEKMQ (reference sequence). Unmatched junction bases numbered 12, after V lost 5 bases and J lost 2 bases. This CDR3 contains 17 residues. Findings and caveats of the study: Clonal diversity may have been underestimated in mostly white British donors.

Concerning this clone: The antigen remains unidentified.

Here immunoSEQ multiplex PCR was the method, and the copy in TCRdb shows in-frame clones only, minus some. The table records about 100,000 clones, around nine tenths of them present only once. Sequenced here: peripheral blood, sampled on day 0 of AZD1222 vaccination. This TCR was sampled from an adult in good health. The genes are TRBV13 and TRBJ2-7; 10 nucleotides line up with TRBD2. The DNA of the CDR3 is TGTGCCAGCAGCCAGAGCTTAGCGGGGGGTCTAACCTACGAGCAGTACTTC. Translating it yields CASSQSLAGGLTYEQYF.